A single sample gave rise to the 14 T cell receptor beta chains below, sequenced in a study of PD-L1 blockade in urothelial cancer. The time point here: pretreatment peripheral blood. The assay was immunoSEQ multiplex PCR, and TCRdb's table has in-frame clones only and misses some. The profile shows fewer than 40,000 clones, approximately 90% of them singletons. The sequenced sample was PBMCs, obtained around atezolizumab (anti-PD-L1) treatment. All receptors derive from a woman in her fifties or sixties with urothelial cancer.

V usage is TRBV12-5 and J usage is TRBJ2-3; 9 positions agree with TRBD2. From germline, CDR1 is LGHNT and CDR2 FRNRAP. J gave up 3 bases and V 6 bases, and 7 bases lay outside the gene matches. This CDR3 spans 15 amino acids. The CDR3 bases are TGTGCTAGTGGGGGGCTAGCGGGACGGACAGATACGCAGTATTTT. Its protein product is CASGGLAGRTDTQYF.

This chain joins TRBV27 and TRBJ2-7; 7 bases line up with TRBD2. The V gene end was trimmed by 3 bases and the J gene end by 5 bases; junction bases not matched to a gene: 7. The CDR3 covers 14 residues. From germline, CDR1 is MNHEY and CDR2 SMNVEV (reference sequence). CDR3 nucleotide sequence: TGTGCCAGCAGTTTTGCGGGGGTTTCCCACGAGCAGTACTTC. Amino acid sequence: CASSFAGVSHEQYF.

J is TRBJ1-4 and V is TRBV18; 8 bases align to TRBD1. The germline V gene has CDR1 KGHSH and CDR2 LQKENI. This CDR3 is 15 amino acids long. Unmatched junction bases numbered 2, after V lost 5 bases and J lost 0 bases. The CDR3 DNA follows: TGTGCCAGCTCATCGGGACAGGCAACTAATGAAAAACTGTTTTTT. Its translation is CASSSGQATNEKLFF.

The gene calls are TRBV15 and TRBJ2-7, with 8 positions matching TRBD1. This CDR3 comprises 16 residues. V was pared by 3 bases and J by 3 bases, with 10 bases of the junction left unmatched. Germline V gene data show CDR1 as LNHNV and CDR2 as YYDKDF (reference sequence). The CDR3: CATSRNRDRNNYEQYF. DNA of the CDR3: TGTGCCACCAGCAGGAATCGGGACAGGAATAACTACGAGCAGTACTTC.

The chain is built from TRBV7-2 and TRBJ2-1, with a tentative D call TRBD2 (6 bases). Germline-derived CDR1 and CDR2 are SGHTA and FQGNSA. With 3 bases removed from V and 4 bases from J, the gap between germline ends came to 13 bases. The length of the CDR3 is 15 residues. Here the CDR3 reads CASSFGGSFYNEQFF. DNA of the CDR3: TGTGCCAGCAGCTTCGGGGGTTCATTTTACAATGAGCAGTTCTTC.

The chain couples TRBV25-1 to TRBJ1-2; a weak D match, TRBD1 (5 bases). CDR1 is MGHDK, CDR2 SYGVNS, per germline. The CDR3 loop spans 17 amino acids. The V end was cut by 4 bases, the J end by 8 bases, with 26 bases between. This CDR3 is CASSGVKAAGGSGGYTF. CDR3 DNA: TGTGCCAGCAGTGGTGTTAAGGCGGCGGGGGGTAGTGGGGGCTACACCTTC.

The rearrangement uses TRBV7-3 and TRBJ2-3; 13 nucleotides agree with TRBD2. V shed 6 bases and J 4 bases; nucleotides not matched to a gene: 10. The CDR3 is 17 amino acids. Per the germline V gene, CDR1 is SGHTA and CDR2 is FQGTGA. CDR3 loop: CASSPGLAGAGSDTQYF. The CDR3 nucleotides are TGTGCCAGCAGTCCTGGACTAGCGGGAGCAGGGTCAGATACGCAGTATTTT. The whole variable domain, filled in from reference TRBV7-3 and TRBJ2-3, reads GAGVSQTPSNKVTEKGKYVELRCDPISGHTALYWYRQSLGQGPEFLIYFQGTGAADDSGLPNDRFFAVRPEGSVSTLKIQRTERGDSAVYLCASSPGLAGAGSDTQYFGPGTRLTVL.

The rearrangement uses TRBV29-1 and TRBJ2-1, with TRBD2 matching over 8 bases. Germline lookup yields CDR1 SQVTM and CDR2 ANQGSEA. V trimming: 6 bases; J trimming: 5 bases; junction bases outside the gene matches: 18. The CDR3 extends over 17 amino acids. CDR3 coding DNA: TGCAGCGTGGCCCTTCTCGCGGGAGGCGTTCCCGACAATGAGCAGTTCTTC. This encodes CSVALLAGGVPDNEQFF.

The rearrangement links TRBV28 to TRBJ2-3, with TRBD2 matching 11 bases. Losses at the gene ends were 8 bases for V and 4 bases for J; bases not matched to a gene: 5. The CDR3 loop spans 14 amino acids. Germline-derived CDR1 and CDR2 are MDHEN and SYDVKM. DNA for the CDR3: TGTGCCAGCTGCACTAGCGGGAGATCAGATACGCAGTATTTT. This gives the protein CASCTSGRSDTQYF.

This rearrangement joins TRBV11-2 to TRBJ2-7, with a weak D call TRBD2 (6 bases). Trimming stripped 3 bases from V and 1 base from J, with 16 bases between. This CDR3 has 16 residues. The germline CDR1 and CDR2 sequences are SGHAT and FQNNGV. DNA of the CDR3: TGTGCCAGCAGCTTCAGAGGGGTGGGGGGATCCTACGAGCAGTACTTC. Translating it yields CASSFRGVGGSYEQYF.

CDR3 in DNA: TGTGCCAGCCCTCGGGTAACACCAACACAAGAGACCCAGTACTTC. Amino acids: CASPRVTPTQETQYF. V and J are TRBV5-8 and TRBJ2-5, with D uncertain. This CDR3 spans 15 amino acids. Germline lookup yields CDR1 SGHTS and CDR2 YDEGEE. V was shortened by 7 bases and J by 2 bases, with 18 bases between the two germline ends.

V gene TRBV7-9 combines with J gene TRBJ1-2; perhaps TRBD1 as D (6 bases). CDR1 and CDR2 from the germline V gene are SEHNR and FQNEAQ (reference sequence). The V and J ends lost 0 bases and 5 bases respectively, with 10 bases between them. The CDR3 runs 14 residues. CDR3 amino acids: CASSLARGEYGYTF. The CDR3 bases are TGTGCCAGCAGCTTAGCCAGGGGTGAATATGGCTACACCTTC.

V is TRBV6-1 and J is TRBJ1-1; D possibly corresponds to TRBD1 (5 bases). V was cut by 4 bases and J by 1 base, with 7 bases left in between. The CDR3 extends over 13 amino acids. From germline, CDR1 is MNHNS and CDR2 SASEGT. The CDR3, as DNA: TGTGCCAGCAGTGTACAGGCGAACACTGAAGCTTTCTTT. This codes for CASSVQANTEAFF.

The V call is TRBV5-6, the J call TRBJ2-7; 9 nucleotides line up with TRBD1. The CDR3 extends over 15 amino acids. J was trimmed by 2 bases and V by 4 bases; bases with no gene match: 7. Per germline, CDR1 SGHDT and CDR2 YYEEEE. The CDR3 region is CASSLNGTGTYEQYF. CDR3 DNA sequence: TGTGCCAGCAGCCTGAACGGGACAGGGACCTACGAGCAGTACTTC.